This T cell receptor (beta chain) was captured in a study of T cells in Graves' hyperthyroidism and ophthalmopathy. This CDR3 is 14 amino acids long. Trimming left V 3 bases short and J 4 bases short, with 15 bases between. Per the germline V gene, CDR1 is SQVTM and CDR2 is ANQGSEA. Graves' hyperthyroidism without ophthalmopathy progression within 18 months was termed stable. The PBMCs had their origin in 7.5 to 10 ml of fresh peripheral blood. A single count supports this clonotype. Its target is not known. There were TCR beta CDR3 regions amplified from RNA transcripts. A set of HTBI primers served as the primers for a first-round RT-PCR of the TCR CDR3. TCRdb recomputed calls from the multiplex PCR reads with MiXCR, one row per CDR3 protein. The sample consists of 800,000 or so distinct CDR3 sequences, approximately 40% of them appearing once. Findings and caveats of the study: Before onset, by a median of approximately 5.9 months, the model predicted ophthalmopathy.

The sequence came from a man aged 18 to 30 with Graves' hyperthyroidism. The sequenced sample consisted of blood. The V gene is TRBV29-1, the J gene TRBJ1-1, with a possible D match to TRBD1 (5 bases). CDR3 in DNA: TGCAGCGTTGAGACGGATACAAGGGGCACTGAAGCTTTCTTT. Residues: CSVETDTRGTEAFF.